The sequence of this TCR beta chain was determined in a study of cytomegalovirus exposure and HLA in healthy donors. Study-level results: Among the sequence variants, a highly shared cluster was likely an artifact of sequencing. Many donors shared some public TCRs, even though most TCR sequences were rare.

PCR primers comprised 60 Vbeta and 13 Jbeta primers. Sequencing was performed with immunoSEQ multiplex PCR; in TCRdb, only in-frame clones are kept and a portion is missing. Here the sample spans roughly 87,000 clones, roughly 75% being singletons. The germline CDR1 and CDR2 sequences are SGHDN and FVKESK. J was trimmed by 2 bases and V by 5 bases; bases with no gene match: 8. There are 17 residues in the CDR3. Note on this clone: Its antigen remains unidentified.

The TCR was taken from a man in his sixties in good health and CMV-seronegative. Source material: PBMCs. The V call is TRBV14, the J call TRBJ2-1, with 11 bases aligning to TRBD2. CDR3: CASSYTLAGGPYNEQFF. CDR3 nucleotides: TGTGCCAGCAGCTACACCCTAGCGGGGGGTCCCTACAATGAGCAGTTCTTC.